This TCR beta chain comes out of a study of metastatic and nonmetastatic thyroid tumors. TCRdb re-called the PCR reads via MiXCR. The sample lists about 38,000 clones, more than 25% occurring once. All patients reached thyroid surgery having received no treatment beforehand. General study findings and limits: A significant increase in TCR beta diversity was reportedly seen in malignant thyroid tumors relative to benign nodules, in blood and tumor.

The germline CDR1 and CDR2 sequences are SGHRS and YFSETQ. Trimming took off 0 bases at V and 0 bases at J, with 7 bases between the two ends. CDR3 length: 14 amino acids. A word on this clone: The antigen is undetermined. In the same sample, other DNA sequences code for this CDR3.

The TCR sequence derives from a male donor with papillary thyroid cancer or a benign thyroid nodule (not recorded which). Some clones in this sample may be carry-over from other donors' samples. The rearrangement joins TRBV5-1 to TRBJ2-7, with unresolved D. Sequencing was carried out using blood. CDR3 nucleotides: TGCGCCAGCAGCTTGGCAGGCAACTCCTACGAGCAGTACTTC. It encodes CASSLAGNSYEQYF.